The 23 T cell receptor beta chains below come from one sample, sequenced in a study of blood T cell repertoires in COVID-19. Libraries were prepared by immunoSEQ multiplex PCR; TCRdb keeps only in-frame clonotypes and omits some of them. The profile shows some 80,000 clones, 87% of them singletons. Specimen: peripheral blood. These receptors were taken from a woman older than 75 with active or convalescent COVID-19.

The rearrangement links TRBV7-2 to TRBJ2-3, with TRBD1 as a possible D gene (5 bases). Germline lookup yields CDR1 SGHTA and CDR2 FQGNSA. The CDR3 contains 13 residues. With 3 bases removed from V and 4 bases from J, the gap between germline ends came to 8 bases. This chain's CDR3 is CASSFGAADTQYF. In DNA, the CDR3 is TGTGCCAGCAGCTTTGGGGCCGCAGATACGCAGTATTTT.

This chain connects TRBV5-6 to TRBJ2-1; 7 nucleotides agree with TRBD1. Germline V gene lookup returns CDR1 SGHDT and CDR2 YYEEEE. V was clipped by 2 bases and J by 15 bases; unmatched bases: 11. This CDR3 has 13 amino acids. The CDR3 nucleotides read TGTGCCAGCAGCTTAGGCCTCCTACCAGGGGGGTTCTTC. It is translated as CASSLGLLPGGFF.

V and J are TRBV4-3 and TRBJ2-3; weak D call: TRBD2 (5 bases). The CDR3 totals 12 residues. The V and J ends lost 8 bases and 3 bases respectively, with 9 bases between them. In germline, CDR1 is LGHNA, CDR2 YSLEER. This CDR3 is CASASRTDTQYF. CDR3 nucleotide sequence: TGCGCCAGCGCTAGCAGGACAGATACGCAGTATTTT.

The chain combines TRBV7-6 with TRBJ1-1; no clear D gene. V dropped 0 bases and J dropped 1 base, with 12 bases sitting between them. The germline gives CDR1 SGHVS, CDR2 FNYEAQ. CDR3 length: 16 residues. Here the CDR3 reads CASSLAVGGPNTEAFF. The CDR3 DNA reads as TGTGCCAGCAGCTTAGCGGTCGGAGGGCCGAACACTGAAGCTTTCTTT.

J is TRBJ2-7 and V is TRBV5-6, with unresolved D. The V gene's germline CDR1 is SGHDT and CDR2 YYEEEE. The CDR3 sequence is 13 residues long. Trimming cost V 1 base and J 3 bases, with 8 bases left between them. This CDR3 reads CASSLPPFYEQYF. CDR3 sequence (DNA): TGTGCCAGCAGCTTGCCCCCCTTCTACGAGCAGTACTTC.

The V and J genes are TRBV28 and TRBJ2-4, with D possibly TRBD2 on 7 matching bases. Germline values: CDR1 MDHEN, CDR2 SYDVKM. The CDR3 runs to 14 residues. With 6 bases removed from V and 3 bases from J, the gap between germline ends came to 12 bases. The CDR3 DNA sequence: TGTGCCAGCAGCATGCGGGGGCTCAAAAACATTCAGTACTTC. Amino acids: CASSMRGLKNIQYF.

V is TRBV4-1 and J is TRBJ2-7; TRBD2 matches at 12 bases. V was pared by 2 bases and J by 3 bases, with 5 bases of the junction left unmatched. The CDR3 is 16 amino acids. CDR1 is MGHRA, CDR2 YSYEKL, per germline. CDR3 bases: TGCGCCAGCAGCCAACCTAGCGGGGGGGGGAACTACGAGCAGTACTTC. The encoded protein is CASSQPSGGGNYEQYF.

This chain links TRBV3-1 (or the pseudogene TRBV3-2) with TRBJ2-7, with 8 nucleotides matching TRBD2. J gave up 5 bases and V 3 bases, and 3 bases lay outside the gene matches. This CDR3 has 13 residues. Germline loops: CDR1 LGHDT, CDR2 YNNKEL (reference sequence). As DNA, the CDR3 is TGTGCCAGCAGCCACGGGGGGGCCAACGAGCAGTACTTC. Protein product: CASSHGGANEQYF.

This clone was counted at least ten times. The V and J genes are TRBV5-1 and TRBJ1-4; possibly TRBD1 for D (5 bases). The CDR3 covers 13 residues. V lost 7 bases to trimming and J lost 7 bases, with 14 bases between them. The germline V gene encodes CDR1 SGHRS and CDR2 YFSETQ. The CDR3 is CASRGGGAEKLFF. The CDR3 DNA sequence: TGCGCCAGCCGTGGCGGAGGGGCTGAAAAACTGTTTTTT.

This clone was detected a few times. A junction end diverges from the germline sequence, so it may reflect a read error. Here the CDR3 DNA reads TGTGCCAGCAGTAAAGCCGACAGGAGCACAGATACGCAGTATTTT. Residues: CASSKADRSTDTQYF. The rearrangement links TRBV6-1 to TRBJ2-3, with D possibly TRBD1 on 6 matching bases. This CDR3 spans 15 amino acids. Germline V gene lookup returns CDR1 MNHNS and CDR2 SASEGT.

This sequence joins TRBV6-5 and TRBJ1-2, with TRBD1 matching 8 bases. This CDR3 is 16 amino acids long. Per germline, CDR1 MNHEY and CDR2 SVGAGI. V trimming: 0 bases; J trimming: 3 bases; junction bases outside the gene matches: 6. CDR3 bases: TGTGCCAGCAGTTACTCGAGCAGGGGGCAGGACTATGGCTACACCTTC. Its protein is CASSYSSRGQDYGYTF.

CDR3 loop: CASSYSRTSLYNEQFF. CDR3 coding DNA: TGTGCCAGCAGTTACTCGAGGACTAGCCTGTACAATGAGCAGTTCTTC. This chain connects TRBV6-5 to TRBJ2-1; 8 positions match TRBD2. J was trimmed by 4 bases and V by 0 bases; bases with no gene match: 5. Germline V lookup: CDR1 MNHEY, CDR2 SVGAGI. The CDR3 is made up of 16 amino acids.

CDR3 in amino acids: CASSPGLAGGVEQFF. CDR3 in DNA: TGTGCCAGCAGCCCCGGACTAGCGGGAGGTGTTGAGCAGTTCTTC. The chain carries TRBV6-2 or TRBV6-3 and TRBJ2-1, with 14 bases matching TRBD2. Germline assignment: CDR1 MNHEY and CDR2 SVGEGT. CDR3 length: 15 amino acids. V shed 6 bases, J shed 9 bases, and the junction held 7 bases outside the gene matches.

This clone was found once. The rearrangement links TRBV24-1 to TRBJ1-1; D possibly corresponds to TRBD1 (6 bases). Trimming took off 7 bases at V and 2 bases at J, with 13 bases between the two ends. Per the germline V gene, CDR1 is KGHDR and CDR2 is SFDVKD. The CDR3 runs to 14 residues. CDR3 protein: CATRRAGANTEAFF. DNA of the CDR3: TGTGCCACCAGGAGGGCAGGGGCAAACACTGAAGCTTTCTTT.

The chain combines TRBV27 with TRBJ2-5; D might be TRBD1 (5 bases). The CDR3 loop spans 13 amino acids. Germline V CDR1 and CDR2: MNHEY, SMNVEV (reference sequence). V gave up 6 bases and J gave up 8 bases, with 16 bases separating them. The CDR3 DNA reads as TGTGCCAGCAGCTTTGGGGCCTCCGGAACCCAGTACTTC. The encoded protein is CASSFGASGTQYF.

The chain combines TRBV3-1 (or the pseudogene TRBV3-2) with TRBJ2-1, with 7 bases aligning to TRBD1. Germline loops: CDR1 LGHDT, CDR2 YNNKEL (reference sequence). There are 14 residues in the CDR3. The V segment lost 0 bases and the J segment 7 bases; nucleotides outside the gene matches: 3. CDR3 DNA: TGTGCCAGCAGCCAAGAGGACAGGTGGAATGAGCAGTTCTTC. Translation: CASSQEDRWNEQFF.

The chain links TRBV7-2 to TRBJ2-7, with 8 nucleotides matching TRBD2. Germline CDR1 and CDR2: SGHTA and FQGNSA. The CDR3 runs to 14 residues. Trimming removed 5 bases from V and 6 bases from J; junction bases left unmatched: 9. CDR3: CASSLVGLATEQYF. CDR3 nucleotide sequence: TGTGCCAGCAGCCTAGTTGGACTAGCAACCGAGCAGTACTTC.

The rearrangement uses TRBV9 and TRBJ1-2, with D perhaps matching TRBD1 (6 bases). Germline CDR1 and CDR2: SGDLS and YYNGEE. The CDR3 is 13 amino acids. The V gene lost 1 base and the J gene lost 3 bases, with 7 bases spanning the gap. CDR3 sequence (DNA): TGTGCCAGCAGCGTATCAGGGGACTATGGCTACACCTTC. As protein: CASSVSGDYGYTF.

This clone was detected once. The CDR3 DNA follows: TGTGCCAGCAGCTCCAACCTAGCGGGAATCTCCTACGAGCAGTACTTC. Translating gives CASSSNLAGISYEQYF. The chain is built from TRBV28 and TRBJ2-7, with 9 bases that match TRBD2. The ends lost 6 bases at V and 0 bases at J; junction bases unmatched: 9. CDR3 length: 16 amino acids. Germline CDR1 MDHEN, CDR2 SYDVKM.

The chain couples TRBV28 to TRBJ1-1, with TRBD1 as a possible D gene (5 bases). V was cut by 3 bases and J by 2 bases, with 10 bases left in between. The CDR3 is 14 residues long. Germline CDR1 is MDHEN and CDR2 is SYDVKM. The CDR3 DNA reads TGTGCCAGCAGTTTTCAGGGCCCTAACACTGAAGCTTTCTTT. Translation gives CASSFQGPNTEAFF.

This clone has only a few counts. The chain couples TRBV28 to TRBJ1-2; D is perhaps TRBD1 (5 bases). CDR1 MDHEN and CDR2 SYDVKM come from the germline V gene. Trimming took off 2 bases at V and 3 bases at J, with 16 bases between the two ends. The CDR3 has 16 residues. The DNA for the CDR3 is TGTGCCAGCAGTTTAACGGAGGGGTCTTCCCACTATGGCTACACCTTC. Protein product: CASSLTEGSSHYGYTF.

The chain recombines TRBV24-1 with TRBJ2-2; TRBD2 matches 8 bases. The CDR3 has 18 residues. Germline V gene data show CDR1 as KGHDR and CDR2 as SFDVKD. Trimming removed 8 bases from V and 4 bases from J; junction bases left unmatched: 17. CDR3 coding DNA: TGTGCCACCACCGGGGCGGGGGGCCCGACTAGCGCCACCGGGGAGCTGTTTTTT. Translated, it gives CATTGAGGPTSATGELFF.

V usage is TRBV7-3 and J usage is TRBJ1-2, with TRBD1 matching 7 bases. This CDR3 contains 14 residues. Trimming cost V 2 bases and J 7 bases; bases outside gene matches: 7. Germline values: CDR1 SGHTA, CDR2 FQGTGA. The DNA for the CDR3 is TGTGCCAGCAGCTTAGGGTCCAGGGGGACTGGCTACACCTTC. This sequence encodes CASSLGSRGTGYTF.